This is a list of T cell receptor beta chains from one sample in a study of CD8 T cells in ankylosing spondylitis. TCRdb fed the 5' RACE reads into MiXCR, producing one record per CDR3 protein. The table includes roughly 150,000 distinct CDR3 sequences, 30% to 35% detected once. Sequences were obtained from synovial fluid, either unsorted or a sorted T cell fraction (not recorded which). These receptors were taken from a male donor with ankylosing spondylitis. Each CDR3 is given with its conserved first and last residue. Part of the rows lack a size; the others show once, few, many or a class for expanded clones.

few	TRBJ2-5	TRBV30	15	CAWTLTNSLLETQYF
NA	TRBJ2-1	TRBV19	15	CASSRRDRDVGEQFF
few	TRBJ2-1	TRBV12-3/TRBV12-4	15	CASSSGQGAHNEQFF
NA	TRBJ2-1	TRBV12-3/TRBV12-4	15	CATAAKGQPYNEQFF
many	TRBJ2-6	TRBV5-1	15	CASSGGATGANVLTF
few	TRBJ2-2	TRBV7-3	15	CASSPKRANTGELFF
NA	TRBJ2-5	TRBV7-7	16	CASSYGLAAGEETQYF
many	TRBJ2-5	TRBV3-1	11	CASSQLETQYF
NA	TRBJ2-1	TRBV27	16	CASSFPTSGGNNEQFF
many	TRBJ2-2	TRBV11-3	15	CASSLAPGVTGELFF
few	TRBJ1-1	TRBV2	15	CASSEGGGKITEAFF
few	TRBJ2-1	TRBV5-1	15	CASSGTTGGWGEQFF
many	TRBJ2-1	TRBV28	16	CASTSAGLLGQGEQFF
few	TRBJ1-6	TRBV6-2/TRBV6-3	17	CASSYLPGTGGASPLHF
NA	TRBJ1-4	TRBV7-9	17	CASSHPLLPGRWEKLFF
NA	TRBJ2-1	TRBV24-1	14	CATSDRGRGTEQFF
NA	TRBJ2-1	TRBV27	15	CASSLAGASYNEQFF
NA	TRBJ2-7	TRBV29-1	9	CSVPYEQYF
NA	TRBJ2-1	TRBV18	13	CASSLLRHNEQFF
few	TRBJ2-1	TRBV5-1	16	CASSLVASGNYNEQFF
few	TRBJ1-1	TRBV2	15	CASRETAANRDEAFF
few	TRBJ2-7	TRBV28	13	CASRPGGLYEQYF
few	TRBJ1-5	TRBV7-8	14	CASSSQGTKQPQHF
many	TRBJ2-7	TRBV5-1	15	CASSLASGSSYEQYF
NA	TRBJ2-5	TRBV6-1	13	CASTGQFQETQYF
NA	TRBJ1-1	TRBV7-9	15	CASSLSAGGFGEAFF
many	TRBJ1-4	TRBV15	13	CATSRVPSEKLFF
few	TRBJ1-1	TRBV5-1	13	CASSFDRTTEAFF
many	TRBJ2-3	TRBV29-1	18	CSVVGGLSLFLSTDTQYF
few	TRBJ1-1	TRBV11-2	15	CASSSLDRGWFQAFF